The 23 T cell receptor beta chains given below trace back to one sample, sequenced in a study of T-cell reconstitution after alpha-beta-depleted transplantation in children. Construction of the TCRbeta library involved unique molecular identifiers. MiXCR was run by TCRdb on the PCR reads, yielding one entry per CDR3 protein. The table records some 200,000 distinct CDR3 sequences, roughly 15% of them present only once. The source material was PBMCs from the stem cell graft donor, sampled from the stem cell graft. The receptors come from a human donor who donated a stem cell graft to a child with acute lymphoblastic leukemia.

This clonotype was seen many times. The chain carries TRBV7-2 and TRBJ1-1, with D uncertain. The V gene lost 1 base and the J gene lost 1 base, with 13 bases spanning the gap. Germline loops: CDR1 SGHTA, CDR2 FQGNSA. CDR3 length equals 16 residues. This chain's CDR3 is CASSLELGRQNTEAFF. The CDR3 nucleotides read TGTGCCAGCAGCTTAGAACTCGGCAGACAGAACACTGAAGCTTTCTTT. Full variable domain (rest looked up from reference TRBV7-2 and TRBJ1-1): GAGVSQSPSNKVTEKGKDVELRCDPISGHTALYWYRQSLGQGLEFLIYFQGNSAPDKSGLPSDRFSAERTGGSVSTLTIQRTQQEDSAVYLCASSLELGRQNTEAFFGQGTRLTVV.

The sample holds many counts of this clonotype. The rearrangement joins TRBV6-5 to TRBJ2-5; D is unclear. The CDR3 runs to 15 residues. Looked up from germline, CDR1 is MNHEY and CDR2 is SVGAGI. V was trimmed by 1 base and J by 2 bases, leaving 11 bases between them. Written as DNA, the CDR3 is TGTGCCAGCAGTTACTTTTCGGGTAGTCAAGAGACCCAGTACTTC. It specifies CASSYFSGSQETQYF.

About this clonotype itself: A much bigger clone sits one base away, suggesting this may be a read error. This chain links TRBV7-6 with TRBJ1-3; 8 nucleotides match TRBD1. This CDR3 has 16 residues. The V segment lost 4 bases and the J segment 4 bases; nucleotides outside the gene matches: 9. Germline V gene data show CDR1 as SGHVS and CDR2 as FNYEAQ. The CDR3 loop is CASSCPTGVLGNTIYF. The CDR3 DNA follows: TGTGCCAGCAGCTGCCCGACAGGGGTGTTGGGAAACACCATATATTTT.

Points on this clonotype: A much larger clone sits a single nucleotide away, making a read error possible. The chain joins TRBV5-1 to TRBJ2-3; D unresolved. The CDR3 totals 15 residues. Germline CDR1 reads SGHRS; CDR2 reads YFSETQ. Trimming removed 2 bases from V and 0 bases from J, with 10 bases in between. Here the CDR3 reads CASSLYPWSTDTQYF. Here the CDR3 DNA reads TGCGCCAGCAGCTTATATCCCTGGAGCACAGATACGCAGTATTTT.

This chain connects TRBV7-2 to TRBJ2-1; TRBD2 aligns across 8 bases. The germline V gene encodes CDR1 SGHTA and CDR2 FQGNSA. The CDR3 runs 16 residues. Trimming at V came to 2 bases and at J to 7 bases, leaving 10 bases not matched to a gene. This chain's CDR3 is CASSLQGLAIGNEQFF. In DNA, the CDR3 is TGTGCCAGCAGCTTACAAGGACTAGCTATAGGTAATGAGCAGTTCTTC.

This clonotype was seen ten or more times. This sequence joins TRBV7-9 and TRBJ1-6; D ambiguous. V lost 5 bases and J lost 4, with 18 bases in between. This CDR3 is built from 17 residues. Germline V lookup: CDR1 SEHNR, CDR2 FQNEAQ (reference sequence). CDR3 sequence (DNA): TGTGCCAGCAGCGCTCCTCTTGGGTCCCTGTATAATTCACCCCTCCACTTT. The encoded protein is CASSAPLGSLYNSPLHF.

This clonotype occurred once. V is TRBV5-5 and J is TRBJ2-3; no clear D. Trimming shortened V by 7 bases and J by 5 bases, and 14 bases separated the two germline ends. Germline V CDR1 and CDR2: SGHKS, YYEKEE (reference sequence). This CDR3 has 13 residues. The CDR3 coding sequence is TGTGCCAGCGGCCCCGTCCGGAGAGATACGCAGTATTTT. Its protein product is CASGPVRRDTQYF.

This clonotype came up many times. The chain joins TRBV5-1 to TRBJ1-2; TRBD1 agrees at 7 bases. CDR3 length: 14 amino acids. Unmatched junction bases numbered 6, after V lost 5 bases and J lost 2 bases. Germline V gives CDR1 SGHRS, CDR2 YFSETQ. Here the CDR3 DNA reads TGCGCCAGCAGTGAGGGACAGAGAAACTATGGCTACACCTTC. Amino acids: CASSEGQRNYGYTF.

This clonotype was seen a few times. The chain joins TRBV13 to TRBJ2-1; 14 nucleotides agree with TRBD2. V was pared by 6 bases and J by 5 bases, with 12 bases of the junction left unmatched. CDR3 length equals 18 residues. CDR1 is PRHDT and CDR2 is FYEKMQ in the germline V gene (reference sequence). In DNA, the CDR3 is TGTGCCAGCAGGGAGCTAAAGGGACTAGCGGGAGCCAACAATGAGCAGTTCTTC. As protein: CASRELKGLAGANNEQFF.

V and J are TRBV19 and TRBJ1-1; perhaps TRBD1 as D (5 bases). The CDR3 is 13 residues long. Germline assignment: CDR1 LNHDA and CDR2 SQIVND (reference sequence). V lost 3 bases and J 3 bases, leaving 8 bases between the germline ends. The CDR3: CASSMGEDTEAFF. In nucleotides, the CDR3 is TGTGCCAGTAGTATGGGGGAAGACACTGAAGCTTTCTTT.

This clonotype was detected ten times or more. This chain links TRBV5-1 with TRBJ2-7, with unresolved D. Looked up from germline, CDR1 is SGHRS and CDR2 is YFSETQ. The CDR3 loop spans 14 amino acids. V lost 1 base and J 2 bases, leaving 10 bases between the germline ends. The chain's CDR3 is CASSLRSDAYEQYF. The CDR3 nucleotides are TGCGCCAGCAGCTTGAGATCGGACGCCTACGAGCAGTACTTC.

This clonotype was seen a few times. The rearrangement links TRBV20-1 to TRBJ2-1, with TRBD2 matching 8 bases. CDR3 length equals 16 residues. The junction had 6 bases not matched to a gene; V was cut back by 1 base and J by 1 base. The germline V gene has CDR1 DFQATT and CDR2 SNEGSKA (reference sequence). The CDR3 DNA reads TGCAGTGCTAGAGGCAGCAGCGGGAGATCCTACAATGAGCAGTTCTTC. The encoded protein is CSARGSSGRSYNEQFF.

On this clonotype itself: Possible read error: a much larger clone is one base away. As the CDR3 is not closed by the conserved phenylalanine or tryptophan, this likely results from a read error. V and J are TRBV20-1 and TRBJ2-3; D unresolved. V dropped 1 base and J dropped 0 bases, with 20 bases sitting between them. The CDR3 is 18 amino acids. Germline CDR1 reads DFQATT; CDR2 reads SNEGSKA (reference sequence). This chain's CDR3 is CSARATNLGISSTDTQYY. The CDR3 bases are TGCAGTGCTAGAGCGACAAACCTGGGCATCTCTAGCACAGATACGCAGTATTAT.

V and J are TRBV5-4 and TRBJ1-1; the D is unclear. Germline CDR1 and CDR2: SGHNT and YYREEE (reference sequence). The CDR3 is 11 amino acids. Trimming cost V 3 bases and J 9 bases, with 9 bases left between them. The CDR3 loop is CASSSNLQAFF. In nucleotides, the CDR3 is TGTGCCAGCAGCTCTAATCTACAAGCTTTCTTT.

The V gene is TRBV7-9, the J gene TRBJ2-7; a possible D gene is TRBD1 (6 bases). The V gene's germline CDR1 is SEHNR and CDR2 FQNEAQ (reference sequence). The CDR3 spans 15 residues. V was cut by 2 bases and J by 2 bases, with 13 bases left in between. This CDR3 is CASSLFPQGAYEQYF. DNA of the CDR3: TGTGCCAGCAGCTTATTCCCACAGGGAGCCTACGAGCAGTACTTC.

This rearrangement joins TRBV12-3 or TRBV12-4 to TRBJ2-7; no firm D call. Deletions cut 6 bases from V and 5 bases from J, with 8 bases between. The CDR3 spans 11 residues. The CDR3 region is CASRISDEQYF. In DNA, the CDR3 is TGTGCCAGCAGGATTTCGGACGAGCAGTACTTC.

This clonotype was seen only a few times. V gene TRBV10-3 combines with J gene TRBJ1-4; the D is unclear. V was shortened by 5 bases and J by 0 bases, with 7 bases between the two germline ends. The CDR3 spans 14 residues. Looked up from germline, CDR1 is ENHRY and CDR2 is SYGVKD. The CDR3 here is CAISSTSTNEKLFF. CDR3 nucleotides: TGTGCCATCAGTTCCACTTCAACTAATGAAAAACTGTTTTTT.

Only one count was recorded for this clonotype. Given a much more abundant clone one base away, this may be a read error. CDR3 amino acids: CATSAGPFRSGANVLTF. CDR3 coding DNA: TGTGCCACCTCGGCAGGGCCCTTTAGGTCTGGGGCCAACGTCCTGACTTTC. The chain employs TRBV12-3 or TRBV12-4 and TRBJ2-6; D possibly corresponds to TRBD1 (5 bases). Trimming stripped 10 bases from V and 1 base from J, with 20 bases between. The CDR3 loop spans 17 amino acids.

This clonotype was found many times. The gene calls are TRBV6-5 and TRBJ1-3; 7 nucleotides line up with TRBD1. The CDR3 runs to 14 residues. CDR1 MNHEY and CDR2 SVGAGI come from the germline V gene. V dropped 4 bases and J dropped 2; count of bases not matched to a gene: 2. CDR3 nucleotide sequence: TGTGCCAGCAGTTTGCAGGGGGCTGGAAACACCATATATTTT. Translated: CASSLQGAGNTIYF.

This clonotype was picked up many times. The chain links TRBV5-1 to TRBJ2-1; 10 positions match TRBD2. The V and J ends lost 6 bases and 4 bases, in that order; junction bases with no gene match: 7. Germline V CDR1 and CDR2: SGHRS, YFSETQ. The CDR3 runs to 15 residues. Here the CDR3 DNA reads TGCGCCAGCACCCCCGTAGCGGGAGGTTACAATGAGCAGTTCTTC. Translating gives CASTPVAGGYNEQFF.

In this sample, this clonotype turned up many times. This CDR3 reads CASSPHGSREANTEAFF. DNA of the CDR3: TGCGCCAGCAGCCCCCATGGTTCCCGGGAGGCGAACACTGAAGCTTTCTTT. The genes are TRBV5-1 and TRBJ1-1; D gene uncertain. The V gene lost 4 bases and the J gene lost 1 base, with 20 bases spanning the gap. Germline V gene lookup returns CDR1 SGHRS and CDR2 YFSETQ. The CDR3 covers 17 residues. The entire variable domain, with the rest obtained from reference TRBV5-1 and TRBJ1-1, is as follows: KAGVTQTPRYLIKTRGQQVTLSCSPISGHRSVSWYQQTPGQGLQFLFEYFSETQRNKGNFPGRFSGRQFSNSRSEMNVSTLELGDSALYLCASSPHGSREANTEAFFGQGTRLTVV.

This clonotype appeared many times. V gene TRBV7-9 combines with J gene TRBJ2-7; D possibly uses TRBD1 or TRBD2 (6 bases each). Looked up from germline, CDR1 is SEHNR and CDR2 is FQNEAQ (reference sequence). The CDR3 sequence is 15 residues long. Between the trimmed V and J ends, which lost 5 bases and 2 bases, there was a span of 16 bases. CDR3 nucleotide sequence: TGTGCCAGCAGCGTGGGGGGCAGGGGACCCTACGAGCAGTACTTC. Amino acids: CASSVGGRGPYEQYF.

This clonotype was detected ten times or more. The CDR3 protein is CASSPDRTMYEQYF. The CDR3 region has the DNA TGTGCCAGCAGCCCGGACAGGACGATGTACGAGCAGTACTTC. This chain uses TRBV7-8 with TRBJ2-7, with 7 bases identical to TRBD1. CDR3 length equals 14 residues. Per the germline V gene, CDR1 is SGHVS and CDR2 is FQNEAQ. Unmatched junction bases numbered 8, after V lost 5 bases and J lost 4 bases.